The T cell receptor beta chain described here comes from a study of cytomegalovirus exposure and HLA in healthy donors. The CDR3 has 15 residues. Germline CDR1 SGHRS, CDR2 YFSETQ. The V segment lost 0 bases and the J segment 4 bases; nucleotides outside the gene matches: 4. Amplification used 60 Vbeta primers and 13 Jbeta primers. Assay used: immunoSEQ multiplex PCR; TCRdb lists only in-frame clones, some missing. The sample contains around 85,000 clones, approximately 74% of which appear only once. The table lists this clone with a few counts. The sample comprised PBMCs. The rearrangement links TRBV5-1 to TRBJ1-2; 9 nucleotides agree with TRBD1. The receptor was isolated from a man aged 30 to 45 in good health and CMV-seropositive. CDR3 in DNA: TGCGCCAGCAGCTTGGGACAGGGGGTCGGCTATGGCTACACCTTC. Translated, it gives CASSLGQGVGYGYTF.